The present T cell receptor beta chain was sequenced within a study of blood T cell repertoires in COVID-19. For the study at large: The United States, Italy and Spain were the sources of the acute and convalescent COVID-19 samples. T cells, B-cell-depleted T cells, or PBMCs provided the cDNA or gDNA that served as material.

Trimming shortened V by 2 bases and J by 10 bases, and 11 bases separated the two germline ends. Germline CDR1 is ENHRY and CDR2 is SYGVKD. The CDR3 has 12 residues. Authors' analysis steps: Amplifying reference gene primers gave estimates of nucleated cell counts. Generated by immunoSEQ multiplex PCR, the TCRdb table keeps only in-frame clones and is missing some. V, J and clone size are taken as reported in that table, and D and trimming were inferred from the DNA itself. Altogether 350,000 to 450,000 clones are present, roughly 85% being singletons, with the ten largest covering 3% to 4%. This clonotype was sampled from a woman aged 18 to 35 with acute or convalescent COVID-19. The rearrangement joins TRBV10-3 to TRBJ1-1; maybe TRBD1 (5 bases). The sequencing sample was made of peripheral blood. The CDR3 DNA follows: TGTGCCATCAGTGAGGGGGGGGGAACAGCTTTCTTT. Protein product: CAISEGGGTAFF.